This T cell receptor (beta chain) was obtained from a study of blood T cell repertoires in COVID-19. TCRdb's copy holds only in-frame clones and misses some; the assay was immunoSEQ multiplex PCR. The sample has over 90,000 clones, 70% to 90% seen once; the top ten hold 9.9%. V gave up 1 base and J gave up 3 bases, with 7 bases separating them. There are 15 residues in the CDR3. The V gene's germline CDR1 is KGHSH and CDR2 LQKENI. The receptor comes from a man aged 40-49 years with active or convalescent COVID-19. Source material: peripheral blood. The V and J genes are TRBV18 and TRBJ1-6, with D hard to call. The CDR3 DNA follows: TGTGCCAGCTCACCACAGCAGGACTATAATTCACCCCTCCACTTT. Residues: CASSPQQDYNSPLHF. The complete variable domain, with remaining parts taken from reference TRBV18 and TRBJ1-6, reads NAGVMQNPRHLVRRRGQEARLRCSPMKGHSHVYWYRQLPEEGLKFMVYLQKENIIDESGMPKERFSAEFPKEGPSILRIQQVVRGDSAAYFCASSPQQDYNSPLHFGNGTRLTVT.